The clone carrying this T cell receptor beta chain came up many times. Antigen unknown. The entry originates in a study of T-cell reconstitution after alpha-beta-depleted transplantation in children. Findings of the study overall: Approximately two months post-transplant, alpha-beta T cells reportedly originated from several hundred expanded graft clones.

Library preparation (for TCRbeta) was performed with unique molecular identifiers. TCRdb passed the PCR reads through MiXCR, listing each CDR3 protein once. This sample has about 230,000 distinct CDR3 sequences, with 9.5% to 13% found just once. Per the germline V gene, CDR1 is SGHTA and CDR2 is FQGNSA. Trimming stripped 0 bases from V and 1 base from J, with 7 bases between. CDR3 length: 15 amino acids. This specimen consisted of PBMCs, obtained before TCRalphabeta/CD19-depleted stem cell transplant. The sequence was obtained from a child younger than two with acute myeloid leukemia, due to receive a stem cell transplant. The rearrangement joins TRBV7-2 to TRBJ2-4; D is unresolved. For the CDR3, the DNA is TGTGCCAGCAGCTTAGCACGGGTTGCCAAAAACATTCAGTACTTC. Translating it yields CASSLARVAKNIQYF.